These 14 T cell receptor beta chains share one sample of origin, sequenced in a study of T cells in Graves' hyperthyroidism and ophthalmopathy. TCR beta CDR3 region amplification was performed from RNA transcripts. HTBI primers drove first-round RT-PCR of the TCR CDR3. Each CDR3 protein gets one entry after TCRdb re-called the multiplex PCR reads with MiXCR. The repertoire consists of 400,000 or so distinct CDR3 sequences, with more than 12% occurring once and the leading ten covering approximately 29%. The sample taken for sequencing was blood. These receptors were collected from a man aged 50-60 years with Graves' ophthalmopathy.

The chain couples TRBV19 to TRBJ2-5, with 7 nucleotides matching TRBD1. Per germline, CDR1 LNHDA and CDR2 SQIVND (reference sequence). V shed 2 bases and J 4 bases; nucleotides not matched to a gene: 10. The CDR3 length is 16 residues. The CDR3 DNA is TGTGCCAGTAGTATAACCCCCAGACAGGGCCGAGAGACCCAGTACTTC. Encoded protein: CASSITPRQGRETQYF.

In this sample, this clonotype turned up many times. This chain joins TRBV18 and TRBJ1-5; no reliable D call. CDR1 is KGHSH, CDR2 LQKENI, per germline. The V gene lost 3 bases and the J gene lost 2 bases, with 5 bases spanning the gap. The CDR3 extends over 13 amino acids. In nucleotides, the CDR3 is TGTGCCAGCTCACCGGAGCGCAATCAGCCCCAGCATTTT. It encodes CASSPERNQPQHF.

In its sample, this clonotype was seen many times. This chain uses TRBV27 with TRBJ2-7; TRBD2 is a possible D gene (6 bases). The CDR3 consists of 16 residues. Per the germline V gene, CDR1 is MNHEY and CDR2 is SMNVEV (reference sequence). V was pared by 0 bases and J by 4 bases, with 16 bases between. CDR3 region: CASSLSVLASRYEQYF. The CDR3 DNA reads TGTGCCAGCAGTTTATCGGTTCTAGCGTCACGATACGAGCAGTACTTC.

This clonotype appeared many times. The V call is TRBV27, the J call TRBJ1-5, with D possibly being TRBD1 (6 bases). The CDR3 consists of 13 residues. In germline, CDR1 is MNHEY, CDR2 SMNVEV (reference sequence). V shed 7 bases and J shed 7 bases, with 14 bases lying between them. This CDR3 reads CASTSQGRQPQHF. In nucleotides, the CDR3 is TGTGCCAGCACCTCACAGGGAAGGCAGCCCCAGCATTTT.

This clonotype appeared many times. The genes are TRBV7-2 and TRBJ2-1; the D is unclear. CDR3 length: 14 amino acids. The V end was cut by 1 base, the J end by 9 bases, with 13 bases between. CDR1 and CDR2 from the germline V gene are SGHTA and FQGNSA. CDR3 nucleotides: TGTGCCAGCAGCTTAGATTTTGTCCATCGTGAGCAGTTCTTC. It yields the protein CASSLDFVHREQFF.

This clonotype was counted a few times. This chain connects TRBV19 to TRBJ2-1, with 10 bases lining up with TRBD2. The CDR3 extends over 15 amino acids. Per germline, CDR1 LNHDA and CDR2 SQIVND (reference sequence). V shed 2 bases and J 6 bases; nucleotides not matched to a gene: 4. CDR3 DNA: TGTGCCAGTAGTATATGGCTAGCGGGAGCCAATGAGCAGTTCTTC. Its translation: CASSIWLAGANEQFF.

This clonotype was observed at least ten times. This sequence joins TRBV7-9 and TRBJ2-2; 7 positions match TRBD1. Germline trimming cut 5 bases from V and 1 base from J; bases unmatched to any gene: 7. The CDR3 runs 16 residues. Germline CDR1 and CDR2: SEHNR and FQNEAQ (reference sequence). This CDR3 reads CASSRSWTGNTGELFF. CDR3 nucleotide sequence: TGTGCCAGCAGCCGCTCTTGGACAGGGAACACCGGGGAGCTGTTTTTT.

The chain carries TRBV14 and TRBJ2-1; the D is unclear. The V gene lost 6 bases and the J gene lost 2 bases, with 14 bases spanning the gap. CDR1 and CDR2 (germline): SGHDN, FVKESK. CDR3 length: 15 residues. CDR3 DNA: TGTGCCAGCAGGTCGGACGGGTCCCCCTACAATGAGCAGTTCTTC. It is translated as CASRSDGSPYNEQFF.

This chain connects TRBV20-1 to TRBJ2-7; TRBD1 might be the D (6 bases). CDR1 and CDR2 (germline): DFQATT, SNEGSKA (reference sequence). Trimming cost V 1 base and J 2 bases, with 15 bases left between them. This CDR3 is built from 15 residues. The CDR3 protein is CSARGLSDRPYEQYF. The CDR3 bases are TGCAGTGCTAGAGGTCTTTCGGACAGACCCTACGAGCAGTACTTC.

The rearrangement uses TRBV6-5 and TRBJ1-3; D remains unclear. This CDR3 has 13 residues. Between the trimmed V and J ends, which lost 0 bases and 6 bases, there was a span of 6 bases. CDR1 MNHEY and CDR2 SVGAGI come from the germline V gene. CDR3 in amino acids: CASSYSGENTIYF. CDR3 nucleotides: TGTGCCAGCAGTTACTCTGGAGAAAACACCATATATTTT.

This clonotype showed up many times. The chain carries TRBV7-9 and TRBJ2-1, with 7 nucleotides matching TRBD2. The length of the CDR3 is 14 residues. With 8 bases clipped from V and 5 bases from J, the junction kept 9 bases outside the gene matches. Per the germline V gene, CDR1 is SEHNR and CDR2 is FQNEAQ (reference sequence). The CDR3 loop reads CASYRMAGDNEQFF. CDR3 DNA: TGTGCCAGCTATCGCATGGCGGGAGACAATGAGCAGTTCTTC.

This clonotype was recorded many times. The V call is TRBV24-1, the J call TRBJ2-5, with a possible D match to TRBD1 (6 bases). Germline loops: CDR1 KGHDR, CDR2 SFDVKD. The V and J ends lost 4 bases and 5 bases respectively, with 16 bases between them. This CDR3 comprises 15 residues. The CDR3 nucleotides are TGTGCCACCAGTGACCCCTCCGGGACAAAGGAGACCCAGTACTTC. Residues: CATSDPSGTKETQYF.

This clonotype came up a few times. The J gene is TRBJ2-7, the V gene TRBV2; D is perhaps TRBD2 (7 bases). CDR1 SNHLY and CDR2 FYNNEI come from the germline V gene. Trimming removed 7 bases from V and 0 bases from J, with 10 bases in between. This CDR3 spans 13 amino acids. CDR3 coding DNA: TGTGCCAGCAAGGGGGAGGGCTCCTACGAGCAGTACTTC. This gives the protein CASKGEGSYEQYF.

J is TRBJ2-1 and V is TRBV29-1; TRBD1 aligns across 7 bases. This CDR3 is 14 amino acids long. The germline CDR1 and CDR2 sequences are SQVTM and ANQGSEA. V shed 5 bases, J shed 9 bases, and the junction held 13 bases outside the gene matches. The CDR3: CSVPKGRGSGEQFF. DNA of the CDR3: TGCAGCGTTCCAAAGGGCAGGGGGTCAGGTGAGCAGTTCTTC.